This entry lists 4 T cell receptor beta chains sequenced from one sample in a study of glioma-infiltrating T cells after dendritic cell vaccination. TCRdb keeps only in-frame clones here, not all; method: immunoSEQ multiplex PCR. The data show roughly 51,000 clones, about 85% seen once. The sample here was blood, taken before dendritic cell vaccination. The receptors were gathered from a human donor with glioblastoma.

This chain connects TRBV30 to TRBJ2-5; possible D gene TRBD2, 6 bases. Per the germline V gene, CDR1 is GTSNPN and CDR2 is SVGIG (reference sequence). Trimming removed 3 bases at V and 4 bases at J, with 21 bases between. CDR3 size: 16 residues. Here the CDR3 reads CAWRKLSGLHPETQYF. CDR3 sequence (DNA): TGTGCCTGGAGGAAGCTCTCCGGACTACATCCAGAGACCCAGTACTTC.

The genes are TRBV5-6 and TRBJ2-7; D gene ambiguous. The CDR3 is 14 residues long. From germline, CDR1 is SGHDT and CDR2 YYEEEE. Deletions cut 0 bases from V and 0 bases from J, with 7 bases between. Written as DNA, the CDR3 is TGTGCCAGCAGCTTGGACACAAACTCCTACGAGCAGTACTTC. It translates to CASSLDTNSYEQYF.

Only one count was recorded for this clone. This chain connects TRBV19 to TRBJ2-3, with 9 bases that match TRBD1. The V gene end was trimmed by 7 bases and the J gene end by 1 base; junction bases not matched to a gene: 9. The CDR3 extends over 16 amino acids. Germline lookup yields CDR1 LNHDA and CDR2 SQIVND (reference sequence). The DNA for the CDR3 is TGTGCCAGTATCCTGGACAGGGGAGGTGGCACAGATACGCAGTATTTT. As protein: CASILDRGGGTDTQYF.

Concerning this clone: A read error may produce the germline difference seen at one junction end. Other DNA sequences in this specimen translate into the identical CDR3. The chain is built from TRBV13 and TRBJ1-5, with D possibly TRBD1 on 6 matching bases. Germline V lookup: CDR1 PRHDT, CDR2 FYEKMQ (reference sequence). This CDR3 comprises 16 residues. The CDR3 DNA is TGTGCCAGTAGCTTACGCGGACCAGGGGGCAATCAGCCCCAGCATTTT. Protein sequence: CASSLRGPGGNQPQHF. The whole variable domain, remainder taken from reference TRBV13 and TRBJ1-5, is AAGVIQSPRHLIKEKRETATLKCYPIPRHDTVYWYQQGPGQDPQFLISFYEKMQSDKGSIPDRFSAQQFSDYHSELNMSSLELGDSALYFCASSLRGPGGNQPQHFGDGTRLSIL.